The next 7 T cell receptor beta chains were all read from a single sample in a study of blood T cell repertoires in COVID-19. Produced via immunoSEQ multiplex PCR; TCRdb's table is partial and in-frame only. The sample contains about 310,000 clones, 85% to 90% of which appear only once. The material sequenced was PBMCs or T cells enriched from blood (not recorded which). Receptors originate from a woman aged 18-29 years with acute COVID-19.

This chain uses TRBV7-2 with TRBJ2-7, with D perhaps matching TRBD2 (6 bases). The CDR3 loop spans 15 amino acids. V lost 2 bases, J lost 7 bases, and 18 bases lay in between. Germline V gives CDR1 SGHTA, CDR2 FQGNSA. The CDR3 DNA is TGTGCCAGCAGCTTAAGCGGCCGAGGGGAGGATGAGCAGTACTTC. As protein: CASSLSGRGEDEQYF.

V gene TRBV12-5 combines with J gene TRBJ2-5; no reliable D call. The V gene's germline CDR1 is LGHNT and CDR2 FRNRAP. The CDR3 runs to 17 residues. Trimming stripped 6 bases from V and 2 bases from J, with 22 bases between. The CDR3 region is CASGAPLGQSLQETQYF. In DNA, the CDR3 is TGTGCTAGTGGCGCCCCCCTTGGGCAGAGCCTTCAAGAGACCCAGTACTTC.

The V and J genes are TRBV2 and TRBJ2-2; 8 bases map to TRBD1. The CDR3 length is 16 residues. V lost 10 bases, J lost 5 bases, and 15 bases stayed unmatched. Per germline, CDR1 SNHLY and CDR2 FYNNEI. The CDR3 nucleotides read TGTGCCACCCGATCGGACAGGGTGACGGGGACCGGGGAGCTGTTTTTT. Its translation: CATRSDRVTGTGELFF.

The V and J genes are TRBV9 and TRBJ2-7; 10 bases are a match to TRBD1. CDR3 length equals 14 residues. The V gene end was trimmed by 2 bases and the J gene end by 7 bases; junction bases not matched to a gene: 6. Germline CDR1 reads SGDLS; CDR2 reads YYNGEE. CDR3 in amino acids: CASSVGGQGGEQYF. CDR3 bases: TGTGCCAGCAGCGTGGGCGGACAGGGGGGAGAGCAGTACTTC.

This rearrangement joins TRBV25-1 to TRBJ1-4, with a tentative D call TRBD1 (6 bases). Trimming removed 3 bases at V and 4 bases at J, with 15 bases between. From germline, CDR1 is MGHDK and CDR2 SYGVNS. This CDR3 contains 16 residues. The DNA of the CDR3 is TGTGCCAGCAGTGATTCTTGGACAGCCTATAATGAAAAACTGTTTTTT. Residues: CASSDSWTAYNEKLFF.

The V call is TRBV21-1, the J call TRBJ1-2; TRBD1, the table's D call, lacks a check against the DNA. TRBV21-1 represents a pseudogene. The CDR3 totals 13 residues. CDR3 amino acids: CASSFRGLGGYTF. Here the CDR3 DNA reads TGTGCCAGCAGTTTCAGGGGGCTCGGGGGCTACACCTTC.

This chain joins TRBV7-2 and TRBJ1-4; D may be TRBD1 (6 bases). Per germline, CDR1 SGHTA and CDR2 FQGNSA. There are 16 residues in the CDR3. The V end lost 5 bases, the J end lost 4 bases, and 17 bases lay between the germline ends. The CDR3 region has the DNA TGTGCCAGCAGCATACTCCAGGGACAAGGTAATGAAAAACTGTTTTTT. It specifies CASSILQGQGNEKLFF.